These 26 T cell receptor beta chains came from one sample sequenced in a study of T cells in Graves' hyperthyroidism and ophthalmopathy. Researchers amplified the TCR beta CDR3 regions from RNA transcripts. Researchers ran a first-round RT-PCR on the TCR CDR3 using the HTBI primer set. TCRdb fed the multiplex PCR reads into MiXCR, producing one record per CDR3 protein. Of about 560,000 distinct CDR3 sequences in the sample, roughly 50% were seen once. The sample taken for sequencing was peripheral blood or thyroid tissue (not recorded which). The receptors stem from a woman in her late teens or twenties with Graves' hyperthyroidism.

J is TRBJ1-6 and V is TRBV11-2, with no clear D. The CDR3 loop spans 13 amino acids. CDR1 and CDR2 from the germline V gene are SGHAT and FQNNGV. Trimming pared 8 bases from V and 6 bases from J, leaving 11 bases between. CDR3 DNA sequence: TGTGCCAGCTCAGGCCGCAGTAATTCACCCCTCCACTTT. Residues: CASSGRSNSPLHF. Looking up the rest from reference TRBV11-2 and TRBJ1-6 gives the full variable domain: EAGVAQSPRYKIIEKRQSVAFWCNPISGHATLYWYQQILGQGPKLLIQFQNNGVVDDSQLPKDRFSAERLKGVDSTLKIQPAKLEDSAVYLCASSGRSNSPLHFGNGTRLTVT.

The rearrangement uses TRBV20-1 and TRBJ1-6, with TRBD1 identical over 7 bases. The CDR3 has 16 amino acids. Germline CDR1 DFQATT, CDR2 SNEGSKA (reference sequence). The trim removed 2 bases at V and 6 bases at J, leaving 10 bases unmatched. In DNA form, the CDR3 reads TGCAGTGCTAGAAGGGGGGAGGGGGCGCTTAATTCACCCCTCCACTTT. Its protein is CSARRGEGALNSPLHF.

In its sample, this clonotype was seen a few times. The chain has TRBV20-1 and TRBJ2-7; 11 positions agree with TRBD2. This CDR3 spans 15 amino acids. With V trimmed by 4 bases and J by 1 base, 6 bases remained unmatched. Germline V gene lookup returns CDR1 DFQATT and CDR2 SNEGSKA (reference sequence). CDR3 loop: CSATPGTSGSYEQYF. The CDR3 bases are TGCAGTGCTACGCCCGGGACTAGCGGATCCTACGAGCAGTACTTC.

V gene TRBV15 combines with J gene TRBJ1-6, with D uncertain. Looked up from germline, CDR1 is LNHNV and CDR2 is YYDKDF (reference sequence). V was shortened by 3 bases and J by 7 bases, with 7 bases between the two germline ends. This CDR3 contains 13 residues. The CDR3 DNA reads as TGTGCCACCAGCAGCCAAGGGAATTCACCCCTCCACTTT. Translating it yields CATSSQGNSPLHF.

About this clonotype: Relative to the germline gene, one junction end is altered; a read error may explain this. CDR3 protein: CASSDNREGWAFF. DNA of the CDR3: TGTGCCAGCAGTGACAACAGGGAAGGGTGGGCTTTCTTT. This chain links TRBV10-3 with TRBJ1-1, with a tentative D call TRBD1 (6 bases). The length of the CDR3 is 13 residues. Germline V gene lookup returns CDR1 ENHRY and CDR2 SYGVKD.

At least ten counts were recorded for this clonotype. The chain links TRBV9 to TRBJ1-1; D is unclear. In germline, CDR1 is SGDLS, CDR2 YYNGEE. The CDR3 contains 11 residues. With 3 bases removed from V and 6 bases from J, the gap between germline ends came to 6 bases. The CDR3 loop reads CASSGGSEAFF. The CDR3 region has the DNA TGTGCCAGCAGCGGGGGATCTGAAGCTTTCTTT.

The chain uses TRBV7-2 and TRBJ2-2, with 11 bases lining up with TRBD2. Germline CDR1 SGHTA, CDR2 FQGNSA. The CDR3 extends over 17 amino acids. V trimming: 7 bases; J trimming: 1 base; junction bases outside the gene matches: 8. The chain's CDR3 is CASKRWGLAENTGELFF. DNA of the CDR3: TGTGCCAGCAAGCGTTGGGGACTAGCGGAGAACACCGGGGAGCTGTTTTTT.

This rearrangement joins TRBV10-3 to TRBJ1-4; weak D call: TRBD1 (5 bases). The CDR3 totals 20 residues. The germline V gene has CDR1 ENHRY and CDR2 SYGVKD. V gave up 0 bases and J gave up 4 bases, with 24 bases separating them. Here the CDR3 DNA reads TGTGCCATCAGTGAGTCGTTCGGCAGGGCAACTGGATTGGGTAATGAAAAACTGTTTTTT. Its protein is CAISESFGRATGLGNEKLFF.

This clonotype is a singleton in its sample. The chain employs TRBV2 and TRBJ1-1, with 9 bases matching TRBD1. This CDR3 comprises 14 residues. Germline-derived CDR1 and CDR2 are SNHLY and FYNNEI. Germline trimming cut 4 bases from V and 3 bases from J; bases unmatched to any gene: 3. CDR3 in amino acids: CASSGDRVYTEAFF. In DNA, the CDR3 is TGTGCCAGCAGTGGGGACAGGGTGTACACTGAAGCTTTCTTT.

This clonotype showed up many times. The rearrangement uses TRBV7-9 and TRBJ1-3; 7 bases align to TRBD1. Germline V CDR1 and CDR2: SEHNR, FQNEAQ (reference sequence). The trim removed 4 bases at V and 4 bases at J, leaving 10 bases unmatched. The CDR3 has 16 residues. CDR3 in amino acids: CASSYTAGTVGNTIYF. As DNA, the CDR3 is TGTGCCAGCAGCTATACCGCTGGGACAGTGGGAAACACCATATATTTT.

This clonotype turned up a few times. This chain links TRBV20-1 with TRBJ1-2; 9 bases line up with TRBD1. V lost 2 bases and J lost 5; bases outside the gene matches: 3. The CDR3 covers 13 residues. Germline V CDR1 and CDR2: DFQATT, SNEGSKA (reference sequence). CDR3 sequence (DNA): TGCAGTGCTAGACCGGGACAGGGATATGGCTACACCTTC. Protein sequence: CSARPGQGYGYTF.

The gene calls are TRBV7-8 and TRBJ1-5; 8 positions match TRBD1. The CDR3 runs 18 residues. V shed 5 bases, J shed 6 bases, and the junction held 18 bases outside the gene matches. Looked up from germline, CDR1 is SGHVS and CDR2 is FQNEAQ. Here the CDR3 DNA reads TGTGCCAGCAGCCCACCCTGGGCAGGGGGCGTAGAAAGTCAGCCCCAGCATTTT. Protein product: CASSPPWAGGVESQPQHF. Full variable domain (remainder filled in from reference TRBV7-8 and TRBJ1-5): GAGVSQSPRYKVAKRGQDVALRCDPISGHVSLFWYQQALGQGPEFLTYFQNEAQLDKSGLPSDRFFAERPEGSVSTLKIQRTQQEDSAVYLCASSPPWAGGVESQPQHFGDGTRLSIL.

This clonotype has a count of ten or more. The rearrangement joins TRBV19 to TRBJ1-1; TRBD1 agrees at 7 bases. The V and J ends lost 6 bases and 2 bases, in that order; junction bases with no gene match: 3. The germline V gene encodes CDR1 LNHDA and CDR2 SQIVND (reference sequence). The CDR3 is made up of 13 amino acids. Here the CDR3 DNA reads TGTGCCAGTAGGGGGACAGATAACACTGAAGCTTTCTTT. Its translation is CASRGTDNTEAFF.

This clonotype was observed at least ten times. The chain has TRBV15 and TRBJ2-7; TRBD1 agrees at 9 bases. This CDR3 has 16 residues. Germline loops: CDR1 LNHNV, CDR2 YYDKDF (reference sequence). V was pared by 5 bases and J by 2 bases, with 10 bases of the junction left unmatched. CDR3 loop: CATSFFPGTGTYEQYF. In DNA form, the CDR3 reads TGTGCCACCAGCTTCTTCCCCGGGACAGGGACCTACGAGCAGTACTTC.

This chain joins TRBV20-1 and TRBJ1-1; the D gene is possibly TRBD1 (6 bases). Germline V gene data show CDR1 as DFQATT and CDR2 as SNEGSKA (reference sequence). The CDR3 runs to 16 residues. Trimming removed 3 bases at V and 0 bases at J, with 17 bases between. CDR3 coding DNA: TGCAGTGCTAGTAACTATCACAGGGAATTGAACACTGAAGCTTTCTTT. It specifies CSASNYHRELNTEAFF.

The genes are TRBV6-1 and TRBJ2-5, with TRBD1 matching 12 bases. This CDR3 region has 15 residues. Germline assignment: CDR1 MNHNS and CDR2 SASEGT. The trim removed 3 bases at V and 5 bases at J, leaving 4 bases unmatched. This chain's CDR3 is CASSDGTGGGETQYF. The CDR3 DNA reads TGTGCCAGCAGTGATGGGACAGGGGGCGGCGAGACCCAGTACTTC.

Of note for this clonotype: The junction departs from the called germline gene at one end, perhaps through a read error. V is TRBV7-9 and J is TRBJ1-1; D is ambiguous. Germline CDR1 reads SEHNR; CDR2 reads FQNEAQ (reference sequence). This CDR3 has 15 residues. Here the CDR3 reads CASSLNGGLNTEAFF. The CDR3 DNA reads as TGTGCCAGCAGCTTGAATGGAGGGTTGAACACTGAAGCCTTCTTT.

The J gene is TRBJ1-2, the V gene TRBV10-3, with TRBD1 matching over 7 bases. Germline V gives CDR1 ENHRY, CDR2 SYGVKD. The CDR3 runs to 13 residues. The J segment lost 0 bases and the V segment lost 11 bases, leaving 6 bases of the junction unmatched. CDR3 protein: CAAMGQPNYGYTF. DNA of the CDR3: TGTGCCGCCATGGGACAGCCTAACTATGGCTACACCTTC.

DNA for the CDR3: TGCGCCAGCTCCGGGACACTTAATGAAAAACTGTTTTTT. Translating gives CASSGTLNEKLFF. The chain couples TRBV5-1 to TRBJ1-4; possibly TRBD1 for D (6 bases). Germline-derived CDR1 and CDR2 are SGHRS and YFSETQ. V lost 7 bases to trimming and J lost 4 bases, with 11 bases between them. There are 13 residues in the CDR3.

The chain combines TRBV24-1 with TRBJ2-5, with D tentatively TRBD1 (5 bases). The CDR3 has 12 amino acids. Trimming cost V 6 bases and J 4 bases, with 8 bases left between them. Looked up from germline, CDR1 is KGHDR and CDR2 is SFDVKD. In DNA, the CDR3 is TGTGCCACCAGTAGGGGCGGAGAGACCCAGTACTTC. It translates to CATSRGGETQYF.

This clonotype was detected once. The V and J genes are TRBV20-1 and TRBJ1-1; TRBD1 aligns across 9 bases. This CDR3 is 16 amino acids long. The V gene end was trimmed by 6 bases and the J gene end by 5 bases; junction bases not matched to a gene: 16. From germline, CDR1 is DFQATT and CDR2 SNEGSKA (reference sequence). This CDR3 is CSAAGLADGQGTEAFF. The CDR3 DNA is TGCAGTGCCGCGGGACTAGCGGATGGACAGGGGACTGAAGCTTTCTTT.

A remark on this clonotype: One end of the junction is discordant with germline, which a read error may explain. This chain connects TRBV7-2 to TRBJ1-4; 7 bases fit TRBD1. This CDR3 comprises 14 residues. In germline, CDR1 is SGHTA, CDR2 FQGNSA. CDR3 residues: CASSWDRNNEKLFF. The CDR3 DNA reads TGCGCCAGCAGCTGGGACAGAAATAATGAAAAACTGTTTTTT.

This clonotype was observed a few times. A junction end diverges from the germline sequence, so it may reflect a read error. The chain couples TRBV10-3 to TRBJ2-7; D gene ambiguous. There are 14 residues in the CDR3. Germline loops: CDR1 ENHRY, CDR2 SYGVKD. CDR3 nucleotide sequence: TGTGCCAGCAGTTACCGCCGCGGCTCCTACGAGCAGTACTTC. Translating gives CASSYRRGSYEQYF.

The chain couples TRBV5-1 to TRBJ2-7; 12 bases align to TRBD2. The V segment lost 4 bases and the J segment 4 bases; nucleotides outside the gene matches: 9. The CDR3 spans 16 residues. Germline CDR1 SGHRS, CDR2 YFSETQ. The chain's CDR3 is CASSTGLAGSRYEQYF. The CDR3 DNA is TGCGCCAGCAGCACGGGACTAGCGGGTTCCCGGTACGAGCAGTACTTC.

This clonotype appeared a few times. CDR3 DNA: TGTGCCAGCACGCCGGGACAGGGGGCTCGGGAGACCCAGTACTTC. Its protein product is CASTPGQGARETQYF. The chain uses TRBV4-2 and TRBJ2-5; 12 bases are a match to TRBD1. The CDR3 length is 15 residues. Germline-derived CDR1 and CDR2 are LGHNA and YNFKEQ. Trimming cost V 7 bases and J 5 bases; bases outside gene matches: 8.

This clonotype was counted a few times. V usage is TRBV20-1 and J usage is TRBJ2-7; perhaps TRBD2 as D (6 bases). V was pared by 3 bases and J by 0 bases, with 12 bases between. CDR3 length: 14 residues. CDR1 is DFQATT, CDR2 SNEGSKA, per germline (reference sequence). DNA for the CDR3: TGCAGTGCTAGTCGGGGGATCAGCTCCTACGAGCAGTACTTC. Encoded protein: CSASRGISSYEQYF.